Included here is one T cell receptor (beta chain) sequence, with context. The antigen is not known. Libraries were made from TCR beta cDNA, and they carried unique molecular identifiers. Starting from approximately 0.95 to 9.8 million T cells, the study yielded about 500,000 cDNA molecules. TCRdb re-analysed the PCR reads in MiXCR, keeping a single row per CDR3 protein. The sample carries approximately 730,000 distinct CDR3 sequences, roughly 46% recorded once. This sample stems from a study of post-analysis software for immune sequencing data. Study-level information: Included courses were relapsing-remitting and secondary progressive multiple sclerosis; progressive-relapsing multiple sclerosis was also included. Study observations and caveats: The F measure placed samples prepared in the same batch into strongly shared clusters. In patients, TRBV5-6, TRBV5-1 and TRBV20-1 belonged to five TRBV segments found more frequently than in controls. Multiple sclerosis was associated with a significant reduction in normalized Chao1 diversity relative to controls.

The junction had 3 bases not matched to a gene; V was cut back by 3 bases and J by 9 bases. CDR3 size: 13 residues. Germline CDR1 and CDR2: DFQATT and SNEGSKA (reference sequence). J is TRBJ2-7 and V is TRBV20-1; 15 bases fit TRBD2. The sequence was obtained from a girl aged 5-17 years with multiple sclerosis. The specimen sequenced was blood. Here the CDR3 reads CSASGLAGGWQYF. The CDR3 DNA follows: TGCAGTGCTAGCGGACTAGCGGGAGGGTGGCAGTACTTC.